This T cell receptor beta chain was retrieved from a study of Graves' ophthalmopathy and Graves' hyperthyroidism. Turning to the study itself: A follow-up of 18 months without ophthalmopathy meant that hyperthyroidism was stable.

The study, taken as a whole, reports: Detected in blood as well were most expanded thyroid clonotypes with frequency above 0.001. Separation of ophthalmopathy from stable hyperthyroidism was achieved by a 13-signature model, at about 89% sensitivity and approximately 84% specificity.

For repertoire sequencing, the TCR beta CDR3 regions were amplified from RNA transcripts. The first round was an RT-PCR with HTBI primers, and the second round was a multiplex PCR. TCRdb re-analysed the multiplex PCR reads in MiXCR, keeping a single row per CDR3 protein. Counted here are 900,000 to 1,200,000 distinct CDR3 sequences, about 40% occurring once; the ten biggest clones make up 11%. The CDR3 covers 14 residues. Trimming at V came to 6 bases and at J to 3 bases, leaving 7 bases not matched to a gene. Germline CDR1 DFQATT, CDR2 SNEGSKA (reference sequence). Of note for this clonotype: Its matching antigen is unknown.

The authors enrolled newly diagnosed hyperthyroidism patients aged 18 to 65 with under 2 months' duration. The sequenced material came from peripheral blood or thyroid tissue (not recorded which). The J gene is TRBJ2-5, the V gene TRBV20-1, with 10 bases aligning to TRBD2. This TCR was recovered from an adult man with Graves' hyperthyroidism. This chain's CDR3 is CSAPSGRAEETQYF. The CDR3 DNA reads TGCAGTGCCCCGAGCGGGAGGGCTGAAGAGACCCAGTACTTC.